Many counts were recorded for the clone carrying this T cell receptor beta chain. This sample stems from a study of Graves' ophthalmopathy and Graves' hyperthyroidism. The sequenced template was RNA, covering the TCR beta CDR3 region. RT-PCR was first run with HTBI primers, then multiplex PCR in a second round. A single record per CDR3 protein comes from TCRdb applying MiXCR to the multiplex PCR reads. The table records a few hundred thousand distinct CDR3 sequences, approximately 17% of them present only once. The CDR3 has 17 amino acids. Deletions cut 1 base from V and 2 bases from J, with 15 bases between.

The source material was peripheral blood. The receptor's source is an adult woman with stable Graves' hyperthyroidism. The chain couples TRBV12-3 or TRBV12-4 to TRBJ1-5, with D unclear. CDR3 loop: CASSLGGITVGNQPQHF. CDR3 in DNA: TGTGCCAGCAGTTTAGGGGGTATAACGGTGGGCAATCAGCCCCAGCATTTT.